Each of the 8 T cell receptor beta chains below was sequenced from the same sample in a study of early stage breast cancer tumors. Repertoires were generated with immunoSEQ multiplex PCR, while TCRdb's copy carries only in-frame clones and drops some. Here the sample spans some 7,800 clones, roughly 80% being singletons. The sample consisted of normal breast tissue next to the tumor. The receptors come from a person in their 60s with breast cancer.

The chain links TRBV2 to TRBJ2-3; 8 bases agree with TRBD2. This CDR3 is 15 amino acids long. Per germline, CDR1 SNHLY and CDR2 FYNNEI. The V segment lost 7 bases and the J segment 2 bases; nucleotides outside the gene matches: 8. The CDR3 loop is CASKVVAGPTDTQYF. Written as DNA, the CDR3 is TGTGCCAGCAAGGTGGTAGCGGGGCCCACAGATACGCAGTATTTT.

This chain connects TRBV28 to TRBJ1-2; 8 bases are a match to TRBD1. This CDR3 is 16 amino acids long. CDR1 MDHEN and CDR2 SYDVKM come from the germline V gene. Unmatched junction bases numbered 17, after V lost 5 bases and J lost 9 bases. CDR3 DNA sequence: TGTGCCAGCAGTCGTAATACAGGGGGATTTCAGGGGAGCTACACCTTC. Translation gives CASSRNTGGFQGSYTF.

The chain recombines TRBV19 with TRBJ1-1; perhaps TRBD1 as D (5 bases). The V end lost 8 bases, the J end lost 1 base, and 17 bases lay between the germline ends. Germline CDR1 reads LNHDA; CDR2 reads SQIVND (reference sequence). CDR3 length: 15 residues. DNA of the CDR3: TGTGCCAGTTCATCGGGACCGACCTCGAACACTGAAGCTTTCTTT. Protein product: CASSSGPTSNTEAFF.

The genes are TRBV7-3 and TRBJ2-1; D may be TRBD1 (6 bases). The germline V gene has CDR1 SGHTA and CDR2 FQGTGA. The length of the CDR3 is 15 residues. The V gene lost 4 bases and the J gene lost 5 bases, with 15 bases spanning the gap. CDR3 sequence reads: CASSSRQGIDNEQFF. The CDR3 coding sequence is TGTGCCAGCAGCTCAAGGCAGGGGATCGACAATGAGCAGTTCTTC.

The J gene is TRBJ2-2, the V gene TRBV7-3; TRBD1 might be the D (7 bases). Germline CDR1 and CDR2: SGHTA and FQGTGA. V lost 1 base, J lost 2 bases, and 14 bases lay in between. This CDR3 has 17 residues. CDR3 DNA: TGTGCCAGCAGCTTAAGTGGGGGGACAGTCAACACCGGGGAGCTGTTTTTT. This codes for CASSLSGGTVNTGELFF.

The rearrangement uses TRBV2 and TRBJ2-7; the D is unclear. Germline CDR1 reads SNHLY; CDR2 reads FYNNEI. The CDR3 extends over 14 amino acids. Between the trimmed V and J ends, which lost 6 bases and 2 bases, there was a span of 14 bases. DNA for the CDR3: TGTGCCAGCAGAATAGGTGGACCGACCTACGAGCAGTACTTC. This gives the protein CASRIGGPTYEQYF.

This rearrangement joins TRBV7-6 to TRBJ2-1, with TRBD2 matching over 12 bases. The J segment lost 9 bases and the V segment lost 1 base, leaving 4 bases of the junction unmatched. This CDR3 contains 15 residues. CDR1 and CDR2 from the germline V gene are SGHVS and FNYEAQ. CDR3 DNA sequence: TGTGCCAGCAGCTTAGAGGGACTAGCGGGCAGTGAGCAGTTCTTC. Its protein is CASSLEGLAGSEQFF. The full variable domain, completed using reference TRBV7-6 and TRBJ2-1, is GAGVSQSPRYKVTKRGQDVALRCDPISGHVSLYWYRQALGQGPEFLTYFNYEAQQDKSGLPNDRFSAERPEGSISTLTIQRTEQRDSAMYRCASSLEGLAGSEQFFGPGTRLTVL.

The chain recombines TRBV18 with TRBJ1-2; the D gene is possibly TRBD1 (6 bases). Germline V gene data show CDR1 as KGHSH and CDR2 as LQKENI. Trimming cost V 2 bases and J 4 bases, with 11 bases left between them. This CDR3 spans 14 amino acids. The CDR3: CASSPEGGPYGYTF. As DNA, the CDR3 is TGTGCCAGCTCACCAGAAGGGGGGCCCTATGGCTACACCTTC.